A selection of T cell receptor beta chains follows, all from one sample in a study of OX40 agonist ivuxolimab in advanced cancers. Profiling relied on immunoSEQ multiplex PCR, and the TCRdb table lists in-frame clones only, not all of them. This sample has 90,000 to 150,000 clones, with 80% to 90% found just once. Sample: CD4+ or CD8+ T cells sorted from blood, taken in a trial of the OX40 agonist ivuxolimab. The receptors shown here come from an adult with an advanced solid tumor such as melanoma, head and neck, liver or kidney cancer. The CDR3 runs from the conserved cysteine through the conserved F or W. The order of the fields is V gene, clone size, J gene, D gene, CDR3 protein, CDR3 DNA. The D gene is left open where the match is weak. Not all rows give a size; the values are once, few, many and, for expanded clones, a class.

>TRBV18|.|TRBJ2-1|.
CASSPRVSSSYNEQFF
TGTGCCAGCTCACCACGGGTTTCCAGCTCCTACAATGAGCAGTTCTTC
>TRBV5-5|.|TRBJ1-3|.
CASSLVGSRSGNTIYF
TGTGCCAGCAGCTTGGTGGGAAGTAGGTCTGGAAACACCATATATTTT
>TRBV27|.|TRBJ1-2|TRBD1
CASSLQADRVSYTF
TGTGCCAGCAGTTTACAAGCTGACAGGGTTAGCTACACCTTC
>TRBV28|.|TRBJ1-5|.
CASSFPLRGQPQHF
TGTGCCAGCAGTTTCCCTCTACGCGGGCAGCCCCAGCATTTT
>TRBV4-3|.|TRBJ2-3|TRBD2
CASSQDRSGGQDTQYF
TGCGCCAGCAGCCAAGATAGAAGCGGGGGACAAGATACGCAGTATTTT
>TRBV6-1|once|TRBJ1-5|TRBD1
CASSLGQRNQPQHF
TGTGCCAGCAGTTTGGGACAGCGGAATCAGCCCCAGCATTTT
>TRBV12-5|.|TRBJ2-5|.
CASGDRSRTQETQYF
TGTGCTAGTGGTGACAGAAGTCGAACGCAAGAGACCCAGTACTTC
>TRBV5-4|.|TRBJ2-1|.
CASSLEYGNEQFF
TGTGCCAGCAGCTTGGAATACGGGAATGAGCAGTTCTTC
>TRBV12-5|.|TRBJ1-2|.
CASGLVGGQPSEGYTF
TGTGCTAGTGGTTTGGTAGGAGGACAGCCCAGTGAGGGCTACACCTTC
>TRBV19|.|TRBJ1-5|.
CASSIRSTAINQPQHF
TGTGCCAGTAGTATTCGGTCGACAGCAATCAATCAGCCCCAGCATTTT